Listed below are T cell receptor beta chains from one sample, sequenced in a study of radiation and T cells in renal cell carcinoma. The assay was immunoSEQ multiplex PCR, and TCRdb's table has in-frame clones only and misses some. The data show around 180,000 clones, roughly 90% seen once. This specimen consisted of blood, obtained from a patient whose treatment included radiotherapy and nephrectomy. The receptors here all came from a woman aged 45-60 years with renal cell carcinoma. The CDR3 runs from the conserved cysteine through the conserved F or W. The D gene is left open where the match is weak. Size is stated for part of the rows, as once, few or many counts, or as a class when the clone is expanded.

v_call	d_call	clone_size	j_call	cdr3_aa	cdr3_nt
TRBV7-8	TRBD1	-	TRBJ2-1	CASSLNAGGSEQFF	TGTGCCAGCAGCTTAAATGCAGGGGGTAGTGAGCAGTTCTTC
TRBV11-3	TRBD1	-	TRBJ1-3	CASSTGQGYGNTIYF	TGTGCCAGCAGCACGGGACAGGGGTACGGAAACACCATATATTTT
TRBV5-1	TRBD1	-	TRBJ1-6	CASSFGQDNSPLHF	TGCGCCAGCAGCTTCGGACAGGATAATTCACCCCTCCACTTT
TRBV10-3	-	-	TRBJ2-2	CAISPRGSNGELFF	TGTGCCATCAGCCCCCGAGGTTCCAACGGGGAGCTGTTTTTT
TRBV11-2	-	-	TRBJ2-1	CASSLITDNEQFF	TGTGCCAGCAGCTTGATTACTGACAATGAGCAGTTCTTC
TRBV4-2	TRBD1	once	TRBJ2-5	CASSQVGTGVLETQYF	TGTGCCAGCAGCCAAGTAGGGACAGGGGTGTTGGAGACCCAGTACTTC
TRBV7-3	-	-	TRBJ1-1	CASSLNGGALGTEAFF	TGTGCCAGCAGCTTAAACGGAGGGGCTCTGGGGACTGAAGCTTTCTTT
TRBV9	-	-	TRBJ2-2	CASSVWTSETGELFF	TGTGCCAGCAGCGTATGGACGAGTGAGACCGGGGAGCTGTTTTTT
TRBV5-8	TRBD1	-	TRBJ1-1	CASSSRTGVAFF	TGTGCCAGCAGCTCGCGGACAGGGGTAGCTTTCTTT
TRBV7-9	-	-	TRBJ1-6	CASSLVGGLRNNSPLHF	TGTGCCAGCAGCTTAGTAGGGGGGCTACGGAATAATTCACCCCTCCACTTT
TRBV7-9	-	-	TRBJ1-1	CASSLGGTRYAEAFF	TGTGCCAGCAGCTTAGGGGGGACACGTTACGCTGAAGCTTTCTTT
TRBV7-8	-	once	TRBJ2-7	CASSSGRTHFEQYF	TGTGCCAGCAGTTCGGGACGGACTCACTTCGAGCAGTACTTC
TRBV15	-	-	TRBJ1-2	CATITAGANYGYTF	TGTGCCACCATTACAGCAGGCGCTAACTATGGCTACACCTTC
TRBV7-9	-	-	TRBJ2-2	CASSAVNTGELFF	TGTGCCAGCAGCGCAGTAAACACCGGGGAGCTGTTTTTT
TRBV18	TRBD2	-	TRBJ2-1	CASSRLAGGLNEQFF	TGTGCCAGCTCCCGACTAGCGGGGGGTCTCAATGAGCAGTTCTTC
TRBV13	TRBD1	-	TRBJ1-2	CASSGQGTNYGYTF	TGTGCCAGCAGCGGACAGGGGACTAACTATGGCTACACCTTC
TRBV9	TRBD2	-	TRBJ2-7	CASSASGTTYEQYF	TGTGCCAGCAGCGCTTCCGGGACTACCTACGAGCAGTACTTC
TRBV9	TRBD2	-	TRBJ2-3	CASSVRGLASDTQYF	TGTGCCAGCAGCGTAAGGGGACTAGCTTCGGATACGCAGTATTTT
TRBV25-1	-	-	TRBJ1-2	CASSEYGVGGYTF	TGTGCCAGCAGTGAATATGGGGTGGGTGGCTACACCTTC
TRBV6-1	-	-	TRBJ1-6	CASSENNSPLHF	TGTGCCAGCAGTGAAAATAATTCACCCCTCCACTTT
TRBV6-5	-	once	TRBJ1-4	CASSSPSTGGSEKLFF	TGTGCCAGCAGTTCTCCCTCGACGGGGGGTAGTGAAAAACTGTTTTTT
TRBV7-2	-	-	TRBJ1-1	CASSLGRNTEAFF	TGTGCCAGCAGCTTAGGCCGAAACACTGAAGCTTTCTTT
TRBV9	-	-	TRBJ1-6	CASSHGVGNSPLHF	TGTGCCAGCAGCCACGGGGTTGGAAATTCACCCCTCCACTTT
TRBV5-1	-	-	TRBJ1-1	CASSHTGDKSNTEAFF	TGCGCCAGCAGCCATACGGGAGACAAGTCGAACACTGAAGCTTTCTTT
TRBV28	-	-	TRBJ2-7	CASSTQKQATYEQYF	TGTGCCAGCAGCACACAGAAACAGGCCACCTACGAGCAGTACTTC
TRBV19	TRBD1	-	TRBJ1-1	CASKQGAWNTEAFF	TGTGCCAGTAAACAGGGGGCTTGGAACACTGAAGCTTTCTTT
TRBV2	-	once	TRBJ1-1	CASRTGRANTEAFF	TGTGCCAGCAGAACGGGACGAGCGAACACTGAAGCTTTCTTT
TRBV9	-	-	TRBJ1-5	CASSVRGDNQPQHF	TGTGCCAGCAGCGTTAGGGGGGACAATCAGCCCCAGCATTTT
TRBV14	-	-	TRBJ2-2	CASSQGFGADTGELFF	TGTGCCAGCAGCCAAGGTTTCGGGGCGGACACCGGGGAGCTGTTTTTT
TRBV9	-	-	TRBJ1-2	CASSPRDVGDGYTF	TGTGCCAGCAGCCCCCGGGACGTAGGCGATGGCTACACCTTC
TRBV30	-	-	TRBJ1-3	CAWSGNSQAHTIYF	TGTGCCTGGAGTGGTAACAGTCAGGCGCACACCATATATTTT
TRBV5-8	-	-	TRBJ2-7	CASSPGSSSYEQYF	TGTGCCAGCAGCCCAGGATCTAGCTCCTACGAGCAGTACTTC
TRBV7-3	-	-	TRBJ2-1	CASSLISLKGRNEQFF	TGTGCCAGCAGCTTAATATCCCTCAAAGGGAGGAATGAGCAGTTCTTC
TRBV2	-	-	TRBJ2-2	CASRAGEATGELFF	TGTGCCAGCAGGGCAGGGGAGGCCACCGGGGAGCTGTTTTTT
TRBV28	-	-	TRBJ2-1	CASSYFRSSYNEQFF	TGTGCCAGCAGTTACTTCCGGAGCTCCTACAATGAGCAGTTCTTC
TRBV7-2	-	once	TRBJ2-4	CASSLDPLEAKNIQYF	TGTGCCAGCAGCTTAGACCCCCTTGAGGCCAAAAACATTCAGTACTTC
TRBV15	TRBD1	-	TRBJ1-2	CATSRRTGILYGYTF	TGTGCCACCAGCAGGCGGACAGGCATTTTATATGGCTACACCTTC
TRBV19	-	-	TRBJ1-1	CASSDRMNTEAFF	TGTGCCAGTAGTGACAGGATGAACACTGAAGCTTTCTTT
TRBV18	-	-	TRBJ1-6	CASSPAASGFGNSPLHF	TGTGCCAGCTCACCTGCAGCTTCTGGATTTGGGAATTCACCCCTCCACTTT
TRBV18	-	-	TRBJ1-5	CASSQRRENQPQHF	TGTGCCAGCTCCCAACGACGGGAAAATCAGCCCCAGCATTTT
TRBV4-1	-	-	TRBJ1-2	CASSQILGGHGYTF	TGCGCCAGCAGCCAGATCCTCGGAGGACATGGCTACACCTTC
TRBV11-3	-	-	TRBJ2-2	CASSSTFRRTGELFF	TGTGCCAGCAGCTCGACTTTTCGGCGCACCGGGGAGCTGTTTTTT
TRBV19	-	few	TRBJ1-4	CASSDKLVWIF	TGTGCCAGTTCCGACAAACTAGTCTGGATTTTT
TRBV7-9	-	-	TRBJ2-7	CASSPTAYEQYF	TGTGCCAGCAGCCCCACAGCCTACGAGCAGTACTTC
TRBV4-3	TRBD1	few	TRBJ1-6	CASSQDWDRVSPLHF	TGCGCCAGCAGCCAAGATTGGGACAGGGTTTCACCCCTCCACTTT
TRBV9	TRBD2	-	TRBJ2-3	CASSVAGTSGAGPDTQYF	TGTGCCAGCAGCGTCGCCGGCACTAGCGGGGCTGGTCCAGATACGCAGTATTTT
TRBV27	-	-	TRBJ2-5	CASSLMAEAGVEETQYF	TGTGCCAGCAGTTTAATGGCTGAGGCAGGGGTGGAAGAGACCCAGTACTTC
TRBV19	-	few	TRBJ1-1	CASSGHTEAFF	TGTGCCAGTAGTGGGCACACTGAAGCTTTCTTT
TRBV6-1	-	-	TRBJ2-7	CASSEQSSEQYF	TGTGCCAGCAGTGAACAGTCTTCCGAGCAGTACTTC